The next 30 T cell receptor beta chains were all read from a single sample in a study of T cell changes during pregnancy in multiple sclerosis. Sequencing used immunoSEQ multiplex PCR; TCRdb keeps in-frame clones, though not all of them. The table has approximately 51,000 clones, 93% seen once. The source material was peripheral blood, sampled in the second trimester of pregnancy. Every receptor here comes from a female donor with multiple sclerosis, enrolled in a pregnancy study.

The rearrangement joins TRBV4-1 to TRBJ2-7, with 9 bases lining up with TRBD2. This CDR3 contains 17 residues. The germline V gene encodes CDR1 MGHRA and CDR2 YSYEKL. The trim removed 1 base at V and 3 bases at J, leaving 10 bases unmatched. Written as DNA, the CDR3 is TGCGCCAGCAGCCAAGTAGATCTAGCGGGAAATTTCTACGAGCAGTACTTC. Protein sequence: CASSQVDLAGNFYEQYF.

The chain's CDR3 is CASSYNRQGIRGYTF. The DNA for the CDR3 is TGTGCCAGCAGTTACAACCGACAGGGGATCAGGGGCTACACCTTC. The chain combines TRBV6-5 with TRBJ1-2; 8 nucleotides match TRBD1. The CDR3 loop spans 15 amino acids. The germline V gene encodes CDR1 MNHEY and CDR2 SVGAGI. V was clipped by 2 bases and J by 8 bases; unmatched bases: 10.

The chain employs TRBV7-9 and TRBJ1-4; the D gene is possibly TRBD1 (6 bases). CDR1 is SEHNR, CDR2 FQNEAQ, per germline (reference sequence). V gave up 4 bases and J gave up 7 bases, with 16 bases separating them. The CDR3 runs to 15 residues. The CDR3 loop reads CASSSGDPRGEKLFF. CDR3 nucleotide sequence: TGTGCCAGCAGCTCAGGGGATCCCCGGGGTGAAAAACTGTTTTTT.

This clone occurred once. The chain employs TRBV29-1 and TRBJ2-3; D is ambiguous. There are 15 residues in the CDR3. V gave up 3 bases and J gave up 0 bases, with 13 bases separating them. Per germline, CDR1 SQVTM and CDR2 ANQGSEA. The CDR3 nucleotides read TGCAGCGTTGACTCCCATACTTCTAGCACAGATACGCAGTATTTT. It is translated as CSVDSHTSSTDTQYF.

The chain links TRBV11-3 to TRBJ2-3, with D maybe TRBD1 (6 bases). The germline CDR1 and CDR2 sequences are SGHNT and YENEEA. V was trimmed by 0 bases and J by 5 bases, leaving 6 bases between them. The CDR3 sequence is 13 residues long. CDR3 region: CASSLDRGDTQYF. CDR3 DNA: TGTGCCAGCAGCTTAGACAGGGGAGATACGCAGTATTTT.

The chain links TRBV5-1 to TRBJ2-3; 10 positions agree with TRBD2. The V segment lost 2 bases and the J segment 2 bases; nucleotides outside the gene matches: 5. The CDR3 loop spans 16 amino acids. Looked up from germline, CDR1 is SGHRS and CDR2 is YFSETQ. Written as DNA, the CDR3 is TGCGCCAGCAGCTTAACTAGCGGGACTCCCACAGATACGCAGTATTTT. Protein product: CASSLTSGTPTDTQYF.

The V call is TRBV6-1, the J call TRBJ1-5, with 8 bases aligning to TRBD1. Germline V gene data show CDR1 as MNHNS and CDR2 as SASEGT. Trimming at V came to 2 bases and at J to 1 base, leaving 4 bases not matched to a gene. The CDR3 extends over 16 amino acids. CDR3 sequence (DNA): TGTGCCAGCAGTGAATTGGACAGGGTGAGCAATCAGCCCCAGCATTTT. Protein: CASSELDRVSNQPQHF.

The genes are TRBV19 and TRBJ1-1; a weak D match, TRBD1 (5 bases). Germline V gene sequence: CDR1 LNHDA, CDR2 SQIVND (reference sequence). This CDR3 is 13 amino acids long. V lost 7 bases, J lost 4 bases, and 13 bases lay in between. The CDR3 is CASNIRASTEAFF. CDR3 DNA: TGTGCCAGTAATATCAGGGCTAGCACTGAAGCTTTCTTT.

The V call is TRBV6-6, the J call TRBJ1-1; possibly TRBD1 for D (5 bases). V was clipped by 2 bases and J by 3 bases, with 7 bases between them. The CDR3 runs to 13 residues. Germline V gene sequence: CDR1 MNHNY, CDR2 SVGAGI (reference sequence). CDR3 in amino acids: CASSYEQDTEAFF. CDR3 in DNA: TGTGCCAGCAGTTACGAACAGGACACTGAAGCTTTCTTT.

This chain links TRBV7-9 with TRBJ1-2; D is unclear. V gave up 5 bases and J gave up 4 bases, with 11 bases separating them. Germline V gene data show CDR1 as SEHNR and CDR2 as FQNEAQ (reference sequence). The CDR3 runs to 13 residues. The CDR3 coding sequence is TGTGCCAGCAGCCGACTTGAGACCTATGGCTACACCTTC. Its translation is CASSRLETYGYTF.

This chain connects TRBV28 to TRBJ2-7; 8 bases align to TRBD2. This CDR3 is built from 14 residues. With 3 bases clipped from V and 7 bases from J, the junction kept 8 bases outside the gene matches. Germline CDR1 is MDHEN and CDR2 is SYDVKM. The CDR3 loop is CASSFSRAGGEQYF. CDR3 DNA: TGTGCCAGCAGTTTCTCGCGGGCGGGAGGTGAGCAGTACTTC.

The chain carries TRBV6-9 and TRBJ2-7; 11 positions agree with TRBD2. V lost 7 bases and J lost 2; bases outside the gene matches: 7. CDR3 length: 15 amino acids. Germline assignment: CDR1 MNHGY and CDR2 SVAAGI. CDR3 nucleotide sequence: TGTGCCAGCACCAAACTAGCGGGAGTTACCTACGAGCAGTACTTC. Translated, it gives CASTKLAGVTYEQYF.

The V call is TRBV7-3, the J call TRBJ2-1, with 9 bases matching TRBD2. V lost 0 bases and J lost 10; bases outside the gene matches: 4. Germline assignment: CDR1 SGHTA and CDR2 FQGTGA. The CDR3 spans 14 residues. The CDR3 coding sequence is TGTGCCAGCAGCTTAACTAGCGGGAGTGGGGAGCAGTTCTTC. It encodes CASSLTSGSGEQFF.

The count of this clone is one. This chain joins TRBV27 and TRBJ1-1; TRBD1 is a possible D gene (5 bases). Germline loops: CDR1 MNHEY, CDR2 SMNVEV (reference sequence). Trimming pared 8 bases from V and 4 bases from J, leaving 11 bases between. CDR3 length equals 12 residues. CDR3 nucleotide sequence: TGTGCCAGCGCAGGGTGGGGCACTGAAGCTTTCTTT. It translates to CASAGWGTEAFF.

This rearrangement joins TRBV30 to TRBJ2-5; D perhaps matches TRBD2 (5 bases). Germline V gene data show CDR1 as GTSNPN and CDR2 as SVGIG (reference sequence). The CDR3 consists of 12 residues. Trimming took off 3 bases at V and 5 bases at J, with 10 bases between the two ends. CDR3 nucleotide sequence: TGTGCCTGGAGAGCTACGGGGGAGACCCAGTACTTC. It yields the protein CAWRATGETQYF.

The V and J genes are TRBV5-4 and TRBJ1-1; D gene uncertain. This CDR3 has 15 residues. Germline CDR1 reads SGHNT; CDR2 reads YYREEE (reference sequence). Trimming shortened V by 3 bases and J by 3 bases, and 15 bases separated the two germline ends. For the CDR3, the DNA is TGTGCCAGCAGCTCCCTTTTGACGGGAGACACTGAAGCTTTCTTT. Protein product: CASSSLLTGDTEAFF.

V and J are TRBV7-9 and TRBJ2-7; 9 positions agree with TRBD1. Germline CDR1 reads SEHNR; CDR2 reads FQNEAQ (reference sequence). After removal of 4 bases from V and 9 bases from J, the junction contained 4 bases not matched to a gene. This CDR3 comprises 12 residues. The DNA of the CDR3 is TGTGCCAGCAGCTCGGGGACAGGGCGGCAGTACTTC. It yields the protein CASSSGTGRQYF.

The chain has TRBV28 and TRBJ2-5; perhaps TRBD2 as D (6 bases). The CDR3 length is 13 residues. Trimming took 1 base from V and 5 from J, leaving 8 bases between them. Germline assignment: CDR1 MDHEN and CDR2 SYDVKM. As DNA, the CDR3 is TGTGCCAGCAGTTTATATGCGGGGGAGACCCAGTACTTC. It encodes CASSLYAGETQYF. Filled out from reference TRBV28 and TRBJ2-5, the complete variable domain reads DVKVTQSSRYLVKRTGEKVFLECVQDMDHENMFWYRQDPGLGLRLIYFSYDVKMKEKGDIPEGYSVSREKKERFSLILESASTNQTSMYLCASSLYAGETQYFGPGTRLLVL.

The V gene is TRBV2, the J gene TRBJ1-1; no definite D call. Trimming stripped 3 bases from V and 4 bases from J, with 9 bases between. This CDR3 has 13 amino acids. Germline CDR1 reads SNHLY; CDR2 reads FYNNEI. The chain's CDR3 is CASSDEVGTEAFF. CDR3 DNA: TGTGCCAGCAGTGATGAGGTGGGCACTGAAGCTTTCTTT.

This CDR3 is CASSLGLAEETQYF. DNA for the CDR3: TGTGCCAGCAGCCTGGGACTAGCGGAAGAGACCCAGTACTTC. This chain links TRBV9 with TRBJ2-5; 11 bases align to TRBD2. Germline V CDR1 and CDR2: SGDLS, YYNGEE. CDR3 size: 14 residues. V shed 4 bases, J shed 3 bases, and the junction held 2 bases outside the gene matches.

The V gene is TRBV28, the J gene TRBJ2-7; D uncertain. Between the trimmed V and J ends, which lost 4 bases and 4 bases, there was a span of 14 bases. Germline V gene sequence: CDR1 MDHEN, CDR2 SYDVKM. This CDR3 has 14 residues. The CDR3: CASSSRFLRYEQYF. In nucleotides, the CDR3 is TGTGCCAGCAGTTCTCGGTTTTTGAGATACGAGCAGTACTTC. Drawing the rest from reference TRBV28 and TRBJ2-7, the complete variable domain is DVKVTQSSRYLVKRTGEKVFLECVQDMDHENMFWYRQDPGLGLRLIYFSYDVKMKEKGDIPEGYSVSREKKERFSLILESASTNQTSMYLCASSSRFLRYEQYFGPGTRLTVT.

This clone was recorded a few times. The J gene is TRBJ1-4, the V gene TRBV6-1; D gene uncertain. The CDR3 consists of 15 residues. V shed 1 base and J shed 7 bases, with 13 bases lying between them. Germline CDR1 MNHNS, CDR2 SASEGT. The CDR3 reads CASSEGAEGSEKLFF. The CDR3 DNA is TGTGCCAGCAGTGAAGGGGCGGAGGGAAGTGAAAAACTGTTTTTT.

The chain has TRBV11-2 and TRBJ2-1, with TRBD2 matching over 7 bases. CDR1 SGHAT and CDR2 FQNNGV come from the germline V gene. V lost 0 bases to trimming and J lost 3 bases; unmatched junction nucleotides: 8. The CDR3 is made up of 17 amino acids. The CDR3 DNA reads as TGTGCCAGCAGCTTAGATCTGGGGGAGGGGTACTACAATGAGCAGTTCTTC. Translating it yields CASSLDLGEGYYNEQFF. The full variable domain, rest sourced from reference TRBV11-2 and TRBJ2-1, is EAGVAQSPRYKIIEKRQSVAFWCNPISGHATLYWYQQILGQGPKLLIQFQNNGVVDDSQLPKDRFSAERLKGVDSTLKIQPAKLEDSAVYLCASSLDLGEGYYNEQFFGPGTRLTVL.

This rearrangement joins TRBV9 to TRBJ1-1, with D maybe TRBD1 (6 bases). Trimming took off 3 bases at V and 4 bases at J, with 10 bases between the two ends. Germline V CDR1 and CDR2: SGDLS, YYNGEE. This CDR3 spans 13 amino acids. In nucleotides, the CDR3 is TGTGCCAGCAGCGCTAAAGGGGGCACTGAAGCTTTCTTT. As protein: CASSAKGGTEAFF.

V and J are TRBV28 and TRBJ1-2; TRBD1 agrees at 9 bases. After removal of 6 bases from V and 7 bases from J, the junction contained 6 bases not matched to a gene. The CDR3 runs to 13 residues. Germline CDR1 is MDHEN and CDR2 is SYDVKM. CDR3 DNA: TGTGCCAGCAGCACGGACAGGGGTGTTGGCTACACCTTC. This codes for CASSTDRGVGYTF.

This rearrangement joins TRBV6-6 to TRBJ1-5; maybe TRBD1 (5 bases). Trimming stripped 10 bases from V and 0 bases from J, with 10 bases between. CDR1 and CDR2 (germline): MNHNY, SVGAGI (reference sequence). The length of the CDR3 is 13 residues. As DNA, the CDR3 is TGTGCCACGACAGCAAATAGCAATCAGCCCCAGCATTTT. Its translation is CATTANSNQPQHF.

This rearrangement joins TRBV27 to TRBJ2-7; maybe TRBD1 (6 bases). There are 12 residues in the CDR3. CDR1 and CDR2 (germline): MNHEY, SMNVEV (reference sequence). Trimming left V 5 bases short and J 5 bases short, with 10 bases between. The CDR3 reads CASSIQGNEQYF. CDR3 DNA: TGTGCCAGCAGTATTCAGGGGAACGAGCAGTACTTC.

This chain joins TRBV4-3 and TRBJ2-3; maybe TRBD1 (5 bases). Germline CDR1 is LGHNA and CDR2 is YSLEER. The germline V and J ends were trimmed by 0 bases and 5 bases, with 6 bases remaining between them. This CDR3 spans 13 amino acids. CDR3 DNA sequence: TGCGCCAGCAGCCAAGATAGGGGAGATACGCAGTATTTT. It specifies CASSQDRGDTQYF.

The genes are TRBV25-1 and TRBJ1-6, with D tentatively TRBD1 (5 bases). CDR1 and CDR2 (germline): MGHDK, SYGVNS. This CDR3 has 14 amino acids. V was pared by 1 base and J by 10 bases, with 11 bases between. This CDR3 is CASSELGVGSPLHF. The CDR3, as DNA: TGTGCCAGCAGTGAATTAGGGGTCGGCTCACCCCTCCACTTT.

This clone was observed a single time. The J gene is TRBJ2-3, the V gene TRBV9; 8 nucleotides match TRBD1. In germline, CDR1 is SGDLS, CDR2 YYNGEE. Trimming took 0 bases from V and 1 from J; bases not matched to a gene: 1. CDR3 size: 15 residues. The CDR3 reads CASSVVGQGTDTQYF. CDR3 DNA: TGTGCCAGCAGCGTAGTGGGACAGGGCACAGATACGCAGTATTTT.